The 14 T cell receptor beta chains reported below all come from one sample, sequenced in a study of spatial heterogeneity in lung cancer. Time point indicated: sample taken at primary tumor resection. TCRdb fed the 5' RACE reads into MiXCR, producing one record per CDR3 protein. The data show under 25,000 distinct CDR3 sequences, 6% to 7.5% seen once. Sequenced material: PBMCs, taken at surgery. These receptors all come from a male donor with early-stage non-small cell lung cancer.

This clonotype was observed many times. The V call is TRBV11-2, the J call TRBJ1-1; D might be TRBD1 (6 bases). This CDR3 has 18 amino acids. Deletions cut 1 base from V and 0 bases from J, with 18 bases between. Germline CDR1 SGHAT, CDR2 FQNNGV. CDR3: CASSLGGRRGAMNTEAFF. CDR3 sequence (DNA): TGTGCCAGCAGCTTAGGTGGCAGGAGGGGGGCCATGAACACTGAAGCTTTCTTT. Using reference TRBV11-2 and TRBJ1-1 for the parts outside the CDR3, the full variable domain is EAGVAQSPRYKIIEKRQSVAFWCNPISGHATLYWYQQILGQGPKLLIQFQNNGVVDDSQLPKDRFSAERLKGVDSTLKIQPAKLEDSAVYLCASSLGGRRGAMNTEAFFGQGTRLTVV.

The V gene is TRBV28, the J gene TRBJ1-5; 7 bases are a match to TRBD1. There are 13 residues in the CDR3. V shed 6 bases and J 8 bases; nucleotides not matched to a gene: 7. Looked up from germline, CDR1 is MDHEN and CDR2 is SYDVKM. Here the CDR3 DNA reads TGTGCCAGCAGCGACCGGGACAGAGAGCCCCAGCATTTT. Amino acid sequence: CASSDRDREPQHF.

This clonotype is labeled medium-sized. The V and J genes are TRBV7-3 and TRBJ2-3; TRBD2 matches at 8 bases. V trimming: 5 bases; J trimming: 4 bases; junction bases outside the gene matches: 8. The CDR3 runs 15 residues. Germline V CDR1 and CDR2: SGHTA, FQGTGA. The CDR3: CASSHSGEGADTQYF. CDR3 nucleotides: TGTGCCAGCAGCCATAGCGGGGAAGGGGCAGATACGCAGTATTTT.

This clonotype showed up many times. The rearrangement joins TRBV20-1 to TRBJ2-5; possible D gene TRBD2, 5 bases. CDR1 and CDR2 (germline): DFQATT, SNEGSKA (reference sequence). Trimming stripped 3 bases from V and 7 bases from J, with 9 bases between. The CDR3 contains 11 residues. The CDR3 sequence is CSASGRGTQYF. DNA of the CDR3: TGCAGTGCTAGCGGTCGGGGGACCCAGTACTTC.

Many counts were recorded for this clonotype. The chain couples TRBV20-1 to TRBJ2-5; the D gene is possibly TRBD2 (6 bases). Trimming cost V 6 bases and J 5 bases, with 22 bases left between them. Germline V gene lookup returns CDR1 DFQATT and CDR2 SNEGSKA (reference sequence). The CDR3 is 15 amino acids. The CDR3 nucleotides read TGCAGTGCCGAGACGGGACTTGTGATTGAGGAGACCCAGTACTTC. Translated, it gives CSAETGLVIEETQYF.

This clonotype was seen ten or more times. The chain carries TRBV10-3 and TRBJ2-7; no clear D. This CDR3 region has 13 residues. Trimming stripped 10 bases from V and 3 bases from J, with 16 bases between. Germline CDR1 and CDR2: ENHRY and SYGVKD. The CDR3 protein is CASRQETYYEQYV. The CDR3 region has the DNA TGTGCCAGCAGGCAGGAGACCTACTACGAGCAGTACGTC.

This clonotype was detected many times. The chain links TRBV6-1 to TRBJ1-1, with TRBD1 as a possible D gene (5 bases). Germline V lookup: CDR1 MNHNS, CDR2 SASEGT. With 5 bases removed from V and 6 bases from J, the gap between germline ends came to 19 bases. The CDR3 has 15 residues. The CDR3 coding sequence is TGTGCCAGCAGTATTGATTGGACCAGGGTTTCTGAAGCTTTCTTT. Amino acid sequence: CASSIDWTRVSEAFF.

The rearrangement joins TRBV13 to TRBJ1-6, with no clear D. This CDR3 region has 12 residues. Germline values: CDR1 PRHDT, CDR2 FYEKMQ (reference sequence). Trimming removed 7 bases from V and 7 bases from J, with 8 bases in between. The CDR3 bases are TGTGCCAGCAATCGCGGGAATTCACCCCTCCACTTT. Its translation is CASNRGNSPLHF.

V gene TRBV12-3 or TRBV12-4 combines with J gene TRBJ2-1; 12 bases line up with TRBD2. With V trimmed by 6 bases and J by 8 bases, 5 bases remained unmatched. The CDR3 has 14 amino acids. The CDR3 sequence: CASRLAGGGDEQFF. CDR3 nucleotides: TGTGCCAGCAGACTAGCGGGGGGTGGCGATGAGCAGTTCTTC.

There are a few counts of this clonotype. The V call is TRBV5-6, the J call TRBJ2-5; 8 nucleotides align to TRBD1. Germline loops: CDR1 SGHDT, CDR2 YYEEEE. V lost 7 bases to trimming and J lost 5 bases; unmatched junction nucleotides: 7. CDR3 length: 13 residues. CDR3 DNA sequence: TGTGCCAGCCTCAGGGGGCGCGGGGAGACCCAGTACTTC. This gives the protein CASLRGRGETQYF.

This clonotype was counted ten times or more. The rearrangement uses TRBV20-1 and TRBJ2-3; 7 bases match TRBD2. The ends lost 1 base at V and 5 bases at J; junction bases unmatched: 9. This CDR3 contains 15 residues. Germline CDR1 and CDR2: DFQATT and SNEGSKA (reference sequence). The CDR3 DNA follows: TGCAGTGCTAGAGTTGTCGCGGGAGCGGGAGATACGCAGTATTTT. Its translation is CSARVVAGAGDTQYF.

The chain joins TRBV18 to TRBJ2-3, with D hard to call. Germline CDR1 and CDR2: KGHSH and LQKENI. The CDR3 runs 14 residues. V shed 0 bases and J shed 2 bases, with 6 bases lying between them. CDR3 region: CASSPPVATDTQYF. CDR3 coding DNA: TGTGCCAGCTCACCACCGGTAGCCACAGATACGCAGTATTTT.

This clonotype was counted at least ten times. The chain links TRBV7-9 to TRBJ1-1; 7 nucleotides match TRBD1. V shed 3 bases, J shed 1 base, and the junction held 5 bases outside the gene matches. From germline, CDR1 is SEHNR and CDR2 FQNEAQ (reference sequence). The CDR3 is 15 residues long. The CDR3 loop is CASSLATGTNTEAFF. DNA of the CDR3: TGTGCCAGCAGCTTGGCGACAGGGACGAACACTGAAGCTTTCTTT. Variable domain in full (rest from reference TRBV7-9 and TRBJ1-1): DTGVSQNPRHKITKRGQNVTFRCDPISEHNRLYWYRQTLGQGPEFLTYFQNEAQLEKSRLLSDRFSAERPKGSFSTLEIQRTEQGDSAMYLCASSLATGTNTEAFFGQGTRLTVV.

Ten or more counts support this clonotype. The genes are TRBV28 and TRBJ1-1; D is possibly TRBD1 (6 bases). The ends were cut back, 1 base at V and 1 base at J, with 13 bases in the middle. Germline values: CDR1 MDHEN, CDR2 SYDVKM. The CDR3 length is 16 residues. The CDR3 region has the DNA TGTGCCAGCAGTTTATACCGGGACATCACGAACACTGAAGCTTTCTTT. It yields the protein CASSLYRDITNTEAFF.